This T cell receptor (beta chain) stems from a study of T cell responses to AZD1222 COVID-19 vaccine. Study observations and caveats: Two doses of AZD1222 preceded a rise in Spike-specific TCR breadth and depth. Recipients of AZD1222 seropositive at baseline numbered only 6 or 7.

This CDR3 has 15 amino acids. The V gene's germline CDR1 is SGDLS and CDR2 YYNGEE. V gave up 4 bases and J gave up 0 bases, with 12 bases separating them. Assay: immunoSEQ multiplex PCR; the TCRdb copy retains only in-frame clones and omits some. The sample carries 100,000 to 150,000 clones, 84% recorded once. A word on this clone: Its antigen is unknown.

The sample here was peripheral blood, taken 28 days after the second AZD1222 dose. This clonotype originated in an adult who received the AZD1222 COVID-19 vaccine. The chain couples TRBV9 to TRBJ2-3; maybe TRBD2 (6 bases). The CDR3 DNA follows: TGTGCCAGCAGCAAGCGGGTTACTAGCACAGATACGCAGTATTTT. It translates to CASSKRVTSTDTQYF. The full variable domain, completed using reference TRBV9 and TRBJ2-3, is DSGVTQTPKHLITATGQRVTLRCSPRSGDLSVYWYQQSLDQGLQFLIQYYNGEERAKGNILERFSAQQFPDLHSELNLSSLELGDSALYFCASSKRVTSTDTQYFGPGTRLTVL.